Presented here are 20 T cell receptor beta chains from one specimen sequenced in a study of shared clonotypes between healthy human individuals. Here immunoSEQ multiplex PCR was the method, and the copy in TCRdb shows in-frame clones only, minus some. The table lists a few million clones, just over 90% of them singletons, with around 0.15% in the top ten. Sequenced: naive CD4+ T cells sorted from blood. The subset denotes: CD45RA+ positively selected. The receptors shown here come from a man between 18 and 35 years old in good health.

The chain employs TRBV11-3 and TRBJ2-1; tentative D call: TRBD2 (6 bases). There are 14 residues in the CDR3. Germline V gene data show CDR1 as SGHNT and CDR2 as YENEEA. Deletions cut 5 bases from V and 7 bases from J, with 15 bases between. The CDR3: CASSPAWGENEQFF. The CDR3 coding sequence is TGTGCCAGCAGCCCCGCTTGGGGGGAGAATGAGCAGTTCTTC.

V is TRBV30 and J is TRBJ2-7, with TRBD2 matching 7 bases. Losses at the gene ends were 3 bases for V and 4 bases for J; bases not matched to a gene: 6. The CDR3 is 13 residues long. Germline assignment: CDR1 GTSNPN and CDR2 SVGIG (reference sequence). This CDR3 reads CAWSGGRLYEQYF. CDR3 coding DNA: TGTGCCTGGAGCGGGGGGAGACTTTACGAGCAGTACTTC.

The chain combines TRBV21-1 with TRBJ2-3; TRBD2, the table's D call, lacks a check against the DNA. TRBV21-1 is listed as a pseudogene. This CDR3 has 18 residues. The CDR3 loop reads CASSNSFCRGTSTDTQYF. CDR3 bases: TGTGCCAGCAGCAACTCTTTTTGTCGGGGAACTAGCACAGATACGCAGTATTTT.

This clone was counted once. Within the sample, other DNA sequences also encode this same CDR3. This rearrangement joins TRBV14 to TRBJ1-5, with a tentative D call TRBD1 (5 bases). This CDR3 region has 13 residues. Germline V gene sequence: CDR1 SGHDN, CDR2 FVKESK. Trimming took 3 bases from V and 4 from J, leaving 7 bases between them. The DNA for the CDR3 is TGTGCCAGCAGCCAGGGGGGGAATCAGCCCCAGCATTTT. This gives the protein CASSQGGNQPQHF.

The chain combines TRBV5-6 with TRBJ1-2; TRBD1 is a possible D gene (6 bases). Germline V gives CDR1 SGHDT, CDR2 YYEEEE. The CDR3 has 13 residues. V shed 4 bases and J shed 4 bases, with 11 bases lying between them. In DNA form, the CDR3 reads TGTGCCAGCAGCCCGGACAGCTCCTATGGCTACACCTTC. Amino acids: CASSPDSSYGYTF. The full variable domain, in which reference TRBV5-6 and TRBJ1-2 provide the parts outside the CDR3, is DAGVTQSPTHLIKTRGQQVTLRCSPKSGHDTVSWYQQALGQGPQFIFQYYEEEERQRGNFPDRFSGHQFPNYSSELNVNALLLGDSALYLCASSPDSSYGYTFGSGTRLTVV.

The rearrangement links TRBV29-1 to TRBJ1-2; no definite D call. The V end was cut by 2 bases, the J end by 4 bases, with 11 bases between. Germline-derived CDR1 and CDR2 are SQVTM and ANQGSEA. There are 13 residues in the CDR3. The CDR3 sequence is CSVENWSGYGYTF. In DNA form, the CDR3 reads TGCAGCGTTGAAAACTGGAGTGGCTATGGCTACACCTTC. The whole variable domain, remainder taken from reference TRBV29-1 and TRBJ1-2, is SAVISQKPSRDICQRGTSLTIQCQVDSQVTMMFWYRQQPGQSLTLIATANQGSEATYESGFVIDKFPISRPNLTFSTLTVSNMSPEDSSIYLCSVENWSGYGYTFGSGTRLTVV.

This chain uses TRBV6-5 with TRBJ2-7; no clear D. CDR1 is MNHEY, CDR2 SVGAGI, per germline. V lost 4 bases and J 2 bases, leaving 12 bases between the germline ends. This CDR3 contains 14 residues. Here the CDR3 reads CASSWRTRTYEQYF. CDR3 bases: TGTGCCAGCAGTTGGCGGACCAGGACCTACGAGCAGTACTTC.

The chain employs TRBV5-4 and TRBJ1-2; possible D gene TRBD1, 6 bases. Germline values: CDR1 SGHNT, CDR2 YYREEE (reference sequence). V lost 4 bases and J 0 bases, leaving 10 bases between the germline ends. The CDR3 is 14 residues long. The CDR3 spells CASSAGQANYGYTF. The CDR3 DNA reads TGTGCCAGCAGCGCGGGACAAGCTAACTATGGCTACACCTTC.

V is TRBV5-4 and J is TRBJ2-5, with 8 bases matching TRBD1. The CDR3 runs 17 residues. The J segment lost 7 bases and the V segment lost 0 bases, leaving 14 bases of the junction unmatched. In germline, CDR1 is SGHNT, CDR2 YYREEE (reference sequence). The CDR3 spells CASSLGGQAPPRVTQYF. The DNA of the CDR3 is TGTGCCAGCAGCTTGGGGGGACAGGCCCCCCCAAGAGTGACCCAGTACTTC.

This chain connects TRBV2 to TRBJ1-6; D is possibly TRBD1 (6 bases). V was cut by 7 bases and J by 4 bases, with 11 bases left in between. Per the germline V gene, CDR1 is SNHLY and CDR2 is FYNNEI. This CDR3 region has 14 residues. In DNA form, the CDR3 reads TGTGCCAGCAATCCGACAGGTTATAATTCACCCCTCCACTTT. As protein: CASNPTGYNSPLHF.

The rearrangement links TRBV25-1 to TRBJ1-6; TRBD1 aligns across 8 bases. J was trimmed by 1 base and V by 4 bases; bases with no gene match: 6. The CDR3 is made up of 17 amino acids. Germline V lookup: CDR1 MGHDK, CDR2 SYGVNS. The CDR3 loop reads CASSAQDRASYNSPLHF. DNA for the CDR3: TGTGCCAGCAGTGCTCAGGACAGGGCATCCTATAATTCACCCCTCCACTTT.

The chain employs TRBV10-3 and TRBJ2-2; D may be TRBD1 (5 bases). The ends were cut back, 6 bases at V and 2 bases at J, with 10 bases in the middle. This CDR3 contains 14 residues. CDR1 ENHRY and CDR2 SYGVKD come from the germline V gene. CDR3 sequence: CAIRGQANTGELFF. The CDR3 DNA sequence: TGTGCCATCAGGGGGCAGGCTAACACCGGGGAGCTGTTTTTT.

This clone was picked up a small number of times. The chain uses TRBV28 and TRBJ2-3; D uncertain. The CDR3 spans 15 residues. V lost 5 bases and J 0 bases, leaving 12 bases between the germline ends. Per germline, CDR1 MDHEN and CDR2 SYDVKM. The CDR3 is CASSPYSYSTDTQYF. The CDR3 bases are TGTGCCAGCAGTCCATACAGCTATAGCACAGATACGCAGTATTTT.

CDR3 in amino acids: CASSLDQRGEQFF. In DNA form, the CDR3 reads TGTGCCAGCAGCTTGGACCAGCGGGGTGAGCAGTTCTTC. The chain links TRBV5-6 to TRBJ2-1, with 7 bases aligning to TRBD2. Trimming at V came to 0 bases and at J to 9 bases, leaving 3 bases not matched to a gene. This CDR3 region has 13 residues. Germline V gives CDR1 SGHDT, CDR2 YYEEEE.

V is TRBV18 and J is TRBJ1-4, with TRBD1 matching over 10 bases. The CDR3 consists of 15 residues. J gave up 7 bases and V 3 bases, and 5 bases lay outside the gene matches. CDR1 is KGHSH, CDR2 LQKENI, per germline. Here the CDR3 DNA reads TGTGCCAGCTCACCCGACAGGGGGCCGATTGAAAAACTGTTTTTT. This translates into CASSPDRGPIEKLFF.

This chain uses TRBV6-1 with TRBJ1-2, with no clear D. CDR1 MNHNS and CDR2 SASEGT come from the germline V gene. This CDR3 has 11 residues. Trimming took off 5 bases at V and 11 bases at J, with 12 bases between the two ends. The CDR3 spells CASSPYPRYTF. The CDR3 DNA reads TGTGCCAGCAGTCCCTACCCTCGGTACACCTTC.

The CDR3 spells CASTSSYNEQFF. CDR3 bases: TGTGCCAGTACTAGCTCCTACAATGAGCAGTTCTTC. The chain combines TRBV19 with TRBJ2-1; D is undetermined. The CDR3 length is 12 residues. Germline CDR1 reads LNHDA; CDR2 reads SQIVND (reference sequence). V was shortened by 7 bases and J by 0 bases, with 4 bases between the two germline ends. The whole variable domain, filled in from reference TRBV19 and TRBJ2-1, reads DGGITQSPKYLFRKEGQNVTLSCEQNLNHDAMYWYRQDPGQGLRLIYYSQIVNDFQKGDIAEGYSVSREKKESFPLTVTSAQKNPTAFYLCASTSSYNEQFFGPGTRLTVL.

The chain joins TRBV7-6 to TRBJ2-7; 9 nucleotides match TRBD1. Trimming cost V 5 bases and J 6 bases; bases outside gene matches: 5. Germline V gene sequence: CDR1 SGHVS, CDR2 FNYEAQ. The CDR3 length is 13 residues. The CDR3 DNA reads as TGTGCCAGCAGCCTGGGACAGGGTGGCGAGCAGTACTTC. Residues: CASSLGQGGEQYF.

V gene TRBV5-1 combines with J gene TRBJ2-7; D call uncertain. V lost 0 bases and J lost 1, with 8 bases in between. Germline-derived CDR1 and CDR2 are SGHRS and YFSETQ. This CDR3 is built from 14 residues. CDR3 region: CASSLEVRSYEQYF. The CDR3 nucleotides read TGCGCCAGCAGCTTGGAAGTGCGGTCCTACGAGCAGTACTTC.

The V gene is TRBV9, the J gene TRBJ1-5; possible D gene TRBD1, 5 bases. With 1 base removed from V and 4 bases from J, the gap between germline ends came to 12 bases. Per the germline V gene, CDR1 is SGDLS and CDR2 is YYNGEE. This CDR3 is built from 15 residues. The CDR3 DNA sequence: TGTGCCAGCAGCGTATTTCCGGGGCTAAATCAGCCCCAGCATTTT. It specifies CASSVFPGLNQPQHF. Variable domain in full (rest from reference TRBV9 and TRBJ1-5): DSGVTQTPKHLITATGQRVTLRCSPRSGDLSVYWYQQSLDQGLQFLIQYYNGEERAKGNILERFSAQQFPDLHSELNLSSLELGDSALYFCASSVFPGLNQPQHFGDGTRLSIL.